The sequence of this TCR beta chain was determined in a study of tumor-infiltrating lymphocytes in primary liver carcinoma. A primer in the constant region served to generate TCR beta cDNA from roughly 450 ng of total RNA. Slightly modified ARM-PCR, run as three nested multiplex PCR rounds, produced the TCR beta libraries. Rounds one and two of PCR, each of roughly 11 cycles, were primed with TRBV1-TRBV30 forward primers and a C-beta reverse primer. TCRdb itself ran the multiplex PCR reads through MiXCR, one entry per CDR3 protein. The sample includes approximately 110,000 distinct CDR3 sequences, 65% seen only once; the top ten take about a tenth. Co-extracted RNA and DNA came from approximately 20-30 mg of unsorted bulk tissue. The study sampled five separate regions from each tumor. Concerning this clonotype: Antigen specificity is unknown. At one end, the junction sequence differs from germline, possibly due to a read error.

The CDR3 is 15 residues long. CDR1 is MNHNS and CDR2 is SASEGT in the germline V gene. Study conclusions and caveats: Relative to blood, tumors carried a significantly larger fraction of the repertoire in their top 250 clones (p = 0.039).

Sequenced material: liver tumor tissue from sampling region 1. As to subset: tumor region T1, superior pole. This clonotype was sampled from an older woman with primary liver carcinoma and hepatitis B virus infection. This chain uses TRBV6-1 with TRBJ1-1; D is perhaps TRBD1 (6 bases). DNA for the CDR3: TGTGCCAGCAGTGAGGGGGGGGCCCTGAACACTGAAGCTTCCTTT. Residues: CASSEGGALNTEASF.